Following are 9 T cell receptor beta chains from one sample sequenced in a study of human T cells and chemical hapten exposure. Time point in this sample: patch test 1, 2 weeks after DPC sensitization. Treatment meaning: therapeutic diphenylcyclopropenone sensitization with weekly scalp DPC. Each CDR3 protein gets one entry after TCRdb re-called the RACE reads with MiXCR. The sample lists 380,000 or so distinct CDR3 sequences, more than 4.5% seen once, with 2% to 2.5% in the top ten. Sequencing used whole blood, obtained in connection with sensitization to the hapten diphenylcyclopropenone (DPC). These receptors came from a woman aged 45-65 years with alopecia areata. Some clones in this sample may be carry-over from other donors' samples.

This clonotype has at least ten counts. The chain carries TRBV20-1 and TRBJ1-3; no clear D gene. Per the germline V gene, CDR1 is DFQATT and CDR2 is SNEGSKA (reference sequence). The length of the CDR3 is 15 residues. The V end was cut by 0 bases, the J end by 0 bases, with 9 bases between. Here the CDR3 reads CSARDPGFSGNTIYF. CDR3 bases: TGCAGTGCTAGAGACCCGGGTTTCTCTGGAAACACCATATATTTT.

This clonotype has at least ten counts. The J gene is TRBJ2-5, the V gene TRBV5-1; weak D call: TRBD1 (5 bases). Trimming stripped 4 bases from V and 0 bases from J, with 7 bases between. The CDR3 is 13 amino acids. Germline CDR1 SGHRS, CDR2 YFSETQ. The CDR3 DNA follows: TGCGCCAGCAGCCAGGGATACCAAGAGACCCAGTACTTC. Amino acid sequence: CASSQGYQETQYF.

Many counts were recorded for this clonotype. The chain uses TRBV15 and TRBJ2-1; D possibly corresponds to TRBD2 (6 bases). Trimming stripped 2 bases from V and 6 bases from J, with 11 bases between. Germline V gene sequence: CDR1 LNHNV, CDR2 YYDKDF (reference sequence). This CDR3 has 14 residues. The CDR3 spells CATSRFETSNEQFF. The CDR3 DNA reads TGTGCCACCAGCAGATTCGAGACTAGCAATGAGCAGTTCTTC. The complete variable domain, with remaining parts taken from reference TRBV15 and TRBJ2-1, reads DAMVIQNPRYQVTQFGKPVTLSCSQTLNHNVMYWYQQKSSQAPKLLFHYYDKDFNNEADTPDNFQSRRPNTSFCFLDIRSPGLGDTAMYLCATSRFETSNEQFFGPGTRLTVL.

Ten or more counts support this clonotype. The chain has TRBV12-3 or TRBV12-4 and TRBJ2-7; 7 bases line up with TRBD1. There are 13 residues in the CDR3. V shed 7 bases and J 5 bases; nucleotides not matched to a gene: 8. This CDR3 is CASKGAQGNEQYF. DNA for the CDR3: TGTGCCAGCAAGGGGGCGCAGGGGAACGAGCAGTACTTC.

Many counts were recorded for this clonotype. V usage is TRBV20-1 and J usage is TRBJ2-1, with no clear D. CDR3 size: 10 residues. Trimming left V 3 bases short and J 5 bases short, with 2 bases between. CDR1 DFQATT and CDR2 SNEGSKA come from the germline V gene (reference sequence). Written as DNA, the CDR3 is TGCAGTGCTAGCCACAATGAGCAGTTCTTC. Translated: CSASHNEQFF.

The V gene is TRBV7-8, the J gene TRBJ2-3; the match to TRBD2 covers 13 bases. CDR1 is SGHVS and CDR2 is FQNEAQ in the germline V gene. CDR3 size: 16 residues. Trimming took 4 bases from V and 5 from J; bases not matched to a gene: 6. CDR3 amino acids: CASSSPTSGGRDTQYF. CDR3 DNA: TGTGCCAGCAGCTCCCCGACTAGCGGGGGGAGAGATACGCAGTATTTT.

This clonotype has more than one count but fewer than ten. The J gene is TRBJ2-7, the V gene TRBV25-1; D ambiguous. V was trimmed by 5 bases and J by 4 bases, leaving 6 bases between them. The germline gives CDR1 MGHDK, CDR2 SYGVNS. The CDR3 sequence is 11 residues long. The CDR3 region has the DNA TGTGCCAGCAGTCCTCAGTACGAGCAGTACTTC. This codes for CASSPQYEQYF.

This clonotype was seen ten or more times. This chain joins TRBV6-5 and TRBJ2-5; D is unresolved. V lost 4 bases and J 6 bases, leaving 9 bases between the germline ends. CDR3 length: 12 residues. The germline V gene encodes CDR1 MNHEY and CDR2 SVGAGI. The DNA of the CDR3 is TGTGCCAGCAGTTCCTCATCGAAGACCCAGTACTTC. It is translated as CASSSSSKTQYF.

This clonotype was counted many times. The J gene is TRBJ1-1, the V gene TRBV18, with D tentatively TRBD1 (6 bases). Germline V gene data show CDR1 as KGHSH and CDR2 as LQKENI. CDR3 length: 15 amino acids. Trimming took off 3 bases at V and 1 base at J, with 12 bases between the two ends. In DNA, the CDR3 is TGTGCCAGCTCACCCCGACAGGAGAAGAACACTGAAGCTTTCTTT. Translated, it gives CASSPRQEKNTEAFF.